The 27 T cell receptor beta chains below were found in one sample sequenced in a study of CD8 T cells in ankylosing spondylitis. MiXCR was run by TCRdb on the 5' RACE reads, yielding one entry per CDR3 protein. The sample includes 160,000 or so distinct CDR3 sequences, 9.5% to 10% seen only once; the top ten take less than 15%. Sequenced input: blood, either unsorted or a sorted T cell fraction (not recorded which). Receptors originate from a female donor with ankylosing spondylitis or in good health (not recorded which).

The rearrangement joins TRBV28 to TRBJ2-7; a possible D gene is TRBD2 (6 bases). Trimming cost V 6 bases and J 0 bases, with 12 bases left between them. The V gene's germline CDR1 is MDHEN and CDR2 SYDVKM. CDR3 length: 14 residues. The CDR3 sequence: CASRNTGSSYEQYF. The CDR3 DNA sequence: TGTGCCAGCAGAAACACCGGGAGCTCCTACGAGCAGTACTTC.

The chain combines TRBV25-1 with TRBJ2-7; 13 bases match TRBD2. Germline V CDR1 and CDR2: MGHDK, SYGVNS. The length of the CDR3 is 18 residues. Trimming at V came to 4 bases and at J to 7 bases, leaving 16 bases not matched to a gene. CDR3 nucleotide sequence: TGTGCCAGCAGTGGGGCCCTGAGGACTAGCGGGAGTCTAGGAGAGCAGTACTTC. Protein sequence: CASSGALRTSGSLGEQYF.

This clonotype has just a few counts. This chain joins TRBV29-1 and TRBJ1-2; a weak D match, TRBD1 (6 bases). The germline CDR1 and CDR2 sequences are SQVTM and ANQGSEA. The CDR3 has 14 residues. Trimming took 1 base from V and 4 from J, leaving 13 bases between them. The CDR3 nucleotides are TGCAGCGTTGAAGTACCCAGGGGTGGCTATGGCTACACCTTC. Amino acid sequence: CSVEVPRGGYGYTF.

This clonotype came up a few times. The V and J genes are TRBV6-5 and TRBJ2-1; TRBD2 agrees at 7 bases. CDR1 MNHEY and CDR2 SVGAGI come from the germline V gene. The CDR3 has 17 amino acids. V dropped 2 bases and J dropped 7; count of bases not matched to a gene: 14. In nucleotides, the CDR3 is TGTGCCAGCAGTTACGGGGCGGGAGACCAACCTACAAATGAGCAGTTCTTC. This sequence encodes CASSYGAGDQPTNEQFF.

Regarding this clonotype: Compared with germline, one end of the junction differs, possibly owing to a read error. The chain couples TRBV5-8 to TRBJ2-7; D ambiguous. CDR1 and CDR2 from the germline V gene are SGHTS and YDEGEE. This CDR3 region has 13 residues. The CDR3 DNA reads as TGTGCCATCAGCTTGCTCGCCGACTACGAGCAGTACTTC. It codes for CAISLLADYEQYF.

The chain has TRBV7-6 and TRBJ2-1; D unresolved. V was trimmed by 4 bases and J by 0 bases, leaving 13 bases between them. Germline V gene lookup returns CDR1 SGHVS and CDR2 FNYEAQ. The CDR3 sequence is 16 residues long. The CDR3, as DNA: TGTGCCAGCAGCTCAACATATCTCAGCTCCTACAATGAGCAGTTCTTC. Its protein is CASSSTYLSSYNEQFF. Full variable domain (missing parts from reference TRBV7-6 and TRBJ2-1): GAGVSQSPRYKVTKRGQDVALRCDPISGHVSLYWYRQALGQGPEFLTYFNYEAQQDKSGLPNDRFSAERPEGSISTLTIQRTEQRDSAMYRCASSSTYLSSYNEQFFGPGTRLTVL.

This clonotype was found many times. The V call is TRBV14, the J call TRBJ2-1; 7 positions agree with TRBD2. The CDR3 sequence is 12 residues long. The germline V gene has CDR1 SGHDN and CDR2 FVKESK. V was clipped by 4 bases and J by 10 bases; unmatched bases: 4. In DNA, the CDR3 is TGTGCCAGCAGCCGACTAGCATGGGAGCAGTTCTTC. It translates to CASSRLAWEQFF. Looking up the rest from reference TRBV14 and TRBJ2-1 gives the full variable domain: EAGVTQFPSHSVIEKGQTVTLRCDPISGHDNLYWYRRVMGKEIKFLLHFVKESKQDESGMPNNRFLAERTGGTYSTLKVQPAELEDSGVYFCASSRLAWEQFFGPGTRLTVL.

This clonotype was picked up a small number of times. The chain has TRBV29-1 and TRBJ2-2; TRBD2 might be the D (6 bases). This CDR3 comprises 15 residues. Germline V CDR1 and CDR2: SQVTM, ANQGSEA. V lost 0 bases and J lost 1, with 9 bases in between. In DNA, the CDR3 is TGCAGCGTTGAAGATGGCGGGGTGAACACCGGGGAGCTGTTTTTT. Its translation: CSVEDGGVNTGELFF.

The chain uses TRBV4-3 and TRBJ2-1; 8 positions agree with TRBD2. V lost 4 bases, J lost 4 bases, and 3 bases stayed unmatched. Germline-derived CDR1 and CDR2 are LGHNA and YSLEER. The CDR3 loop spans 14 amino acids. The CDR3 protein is CASSPGLEYNEQFF. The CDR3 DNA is TGCGCCAGCAGCCCGGGACTAGAATACAATGAGCAGTTCTTC.

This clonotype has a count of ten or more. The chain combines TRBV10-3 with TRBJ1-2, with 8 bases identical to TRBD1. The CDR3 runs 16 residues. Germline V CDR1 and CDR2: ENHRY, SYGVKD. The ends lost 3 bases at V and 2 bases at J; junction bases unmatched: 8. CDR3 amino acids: CAISDEVGQANYGYTF. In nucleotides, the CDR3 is TGTGCCATCAGTGACGAAGTGGGACAGGCCAACTATGGCTACACCTTC.

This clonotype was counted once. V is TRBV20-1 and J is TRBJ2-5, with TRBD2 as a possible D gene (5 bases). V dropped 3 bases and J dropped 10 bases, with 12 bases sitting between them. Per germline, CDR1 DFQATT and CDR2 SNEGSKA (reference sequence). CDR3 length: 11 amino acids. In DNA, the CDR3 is TGCAGTGCTAGCCCGGGGTTGATCCAGTACTTC. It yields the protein CSASPGLIQYF.

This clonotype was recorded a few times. The CDR3 nucleotides read TGTGCCAGCAGCTTAGTTGGCGGGGGGGGCACAGATACGCAGTATTTT. Translation: CASSLVGGGGTDTQYF. The rearrangement uses TRBV7-2 and TRBJ2-3, with 9 bases aligning to TRBD2. Per germline, CDR1 SGHTA and CDR2 FQGNSA. Trimming cost V 1 base and J 1 base; bases outside gene matches: 3. This CDR3 is 16 amino acids long.

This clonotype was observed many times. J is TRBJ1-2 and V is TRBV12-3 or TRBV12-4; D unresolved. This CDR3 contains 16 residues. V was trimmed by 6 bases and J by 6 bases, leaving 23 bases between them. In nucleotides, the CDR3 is TGTGCCAGCAGCGGGTCCCCGATTGGCCCCGGAGATGGCTACACCTTC. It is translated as CASSGSPIGPGDGYTF.

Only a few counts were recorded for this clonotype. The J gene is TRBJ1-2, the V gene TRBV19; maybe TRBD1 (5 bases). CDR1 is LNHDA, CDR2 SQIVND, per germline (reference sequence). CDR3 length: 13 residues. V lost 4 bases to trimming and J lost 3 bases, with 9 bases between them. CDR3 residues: CASSTRGDYGYTF. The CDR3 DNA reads TGTGCCAGTAGTACAAGGGGCGACTATGGCTACACCTTC.

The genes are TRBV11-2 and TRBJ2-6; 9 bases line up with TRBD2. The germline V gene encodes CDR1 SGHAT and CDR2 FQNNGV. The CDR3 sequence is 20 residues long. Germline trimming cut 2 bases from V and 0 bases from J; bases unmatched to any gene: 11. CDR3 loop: CASSLLGLSGSPSGANVLTF. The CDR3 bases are TGTGCCAGCAGCTTATTAGGTCTTAGCGGGAGCCCCTCTGGGGCCAACGTCCTGACTTTC.

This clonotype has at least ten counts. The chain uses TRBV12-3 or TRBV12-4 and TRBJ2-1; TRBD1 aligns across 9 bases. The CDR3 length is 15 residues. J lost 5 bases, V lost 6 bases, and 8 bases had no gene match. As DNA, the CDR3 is TGTGCCAGCAGCACAGGACAGGGGCGACACAATGAGCAGTTCTTC. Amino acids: CASSTGQGRHNEQFF.

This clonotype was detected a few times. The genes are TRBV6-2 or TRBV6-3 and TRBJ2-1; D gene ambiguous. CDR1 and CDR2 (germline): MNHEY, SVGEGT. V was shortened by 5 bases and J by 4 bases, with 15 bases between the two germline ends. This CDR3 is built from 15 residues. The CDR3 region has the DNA TGTGCCAGCAGTCCAGTTAGCAGGCAATACAATGAGCAGTTCTTC. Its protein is CASSPVSRQYNEQFF.

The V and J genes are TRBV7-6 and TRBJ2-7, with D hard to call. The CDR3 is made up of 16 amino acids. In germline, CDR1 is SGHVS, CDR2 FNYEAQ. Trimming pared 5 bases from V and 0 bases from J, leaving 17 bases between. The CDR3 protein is CASSLFDETNSYEQYF. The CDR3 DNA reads TGTGCCAGCAGCCTCTTCGATGAAACCAACTCCTACGAGCAGTACTTC.

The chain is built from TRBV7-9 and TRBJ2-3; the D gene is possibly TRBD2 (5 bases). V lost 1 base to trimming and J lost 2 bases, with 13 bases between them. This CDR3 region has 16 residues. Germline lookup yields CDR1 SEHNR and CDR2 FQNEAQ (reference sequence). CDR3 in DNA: TGTGCCAGCAGCTTAGTTCGGTGGGAGTACACAGATACGCAGTATTTT. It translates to CASSLVRWEYTDTQYF. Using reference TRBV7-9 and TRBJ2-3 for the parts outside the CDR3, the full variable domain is DTGVSQNPRHKITKRGQNVTFRCDPISEHNRLYWYRQTLGQGPEFLTYFQNEAQLEKSRLLSDRFSAERPKGSFSTLEIQRTEQGDSAMYLCASSLVRWEYTDTQYFGPGTRLTVL.

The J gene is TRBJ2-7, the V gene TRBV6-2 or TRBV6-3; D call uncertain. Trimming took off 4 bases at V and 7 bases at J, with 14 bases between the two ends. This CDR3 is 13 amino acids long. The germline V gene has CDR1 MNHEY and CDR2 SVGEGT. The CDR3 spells CASSSGRIWEQYF. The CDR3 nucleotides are TGTGCCAGCAGTTCCGGACGGATCTGGGAGCAGTACTTC.

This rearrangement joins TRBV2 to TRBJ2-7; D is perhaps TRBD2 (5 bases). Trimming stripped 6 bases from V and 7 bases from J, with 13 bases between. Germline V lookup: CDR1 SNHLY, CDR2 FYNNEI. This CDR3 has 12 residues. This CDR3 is CASSPPSGEQYF. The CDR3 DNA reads TGTGCCAGCAGCCCACCCTCGGGGGAGCAGTACTTC.

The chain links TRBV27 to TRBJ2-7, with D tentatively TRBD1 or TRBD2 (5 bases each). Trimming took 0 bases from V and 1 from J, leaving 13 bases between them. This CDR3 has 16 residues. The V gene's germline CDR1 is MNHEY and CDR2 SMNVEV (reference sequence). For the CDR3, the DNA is TGTGCCAGCAGTTTATCGGGGACGGTTGATTCCTACGAGCAGTACTTC. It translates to CASSLSGTVDSYEQYF.

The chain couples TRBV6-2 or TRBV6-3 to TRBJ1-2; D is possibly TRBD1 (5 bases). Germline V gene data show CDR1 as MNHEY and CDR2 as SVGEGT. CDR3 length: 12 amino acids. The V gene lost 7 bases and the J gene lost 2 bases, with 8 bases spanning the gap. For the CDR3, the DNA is TGTGCCAGCACCCGACAGAACTATGGCTACACCTTC. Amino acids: CASTRQNYGYTF.

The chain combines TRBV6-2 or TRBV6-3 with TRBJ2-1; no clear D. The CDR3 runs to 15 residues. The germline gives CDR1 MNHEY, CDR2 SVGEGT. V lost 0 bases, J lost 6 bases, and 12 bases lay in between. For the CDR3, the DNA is TGTGCCAGCAGTTACTCTCTCGTCCTTGGCAATGAGCAGTTCTTC. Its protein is CASSYSLVLGNEQFF.

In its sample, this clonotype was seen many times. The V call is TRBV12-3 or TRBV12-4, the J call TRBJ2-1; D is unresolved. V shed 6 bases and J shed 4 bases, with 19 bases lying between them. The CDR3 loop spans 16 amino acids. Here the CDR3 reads CASSPSPGPTYNEQFF. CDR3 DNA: TGTGCCAGCAGCCCGAGCCCAGGCCCAACTTACAATGAGCAGTTCTTC.

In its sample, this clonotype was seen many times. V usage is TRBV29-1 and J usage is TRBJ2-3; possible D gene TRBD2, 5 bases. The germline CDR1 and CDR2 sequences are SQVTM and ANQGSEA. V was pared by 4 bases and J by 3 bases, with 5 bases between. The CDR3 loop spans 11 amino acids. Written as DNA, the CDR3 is TGCAGCGTTGGGGAGACAGATACGCAGTATTTT. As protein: CSVGETDTQYF.

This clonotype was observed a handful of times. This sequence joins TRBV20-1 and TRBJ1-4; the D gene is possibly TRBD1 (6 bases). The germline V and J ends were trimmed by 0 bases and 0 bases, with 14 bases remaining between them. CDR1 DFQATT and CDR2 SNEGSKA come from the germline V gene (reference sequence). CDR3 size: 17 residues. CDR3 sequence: CSARDWDTSATNEKLFF. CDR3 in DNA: TGCAGTGCTAGAGACTGGGACACGTCTGCAACTAATGAAAAACTGTTTTTT.